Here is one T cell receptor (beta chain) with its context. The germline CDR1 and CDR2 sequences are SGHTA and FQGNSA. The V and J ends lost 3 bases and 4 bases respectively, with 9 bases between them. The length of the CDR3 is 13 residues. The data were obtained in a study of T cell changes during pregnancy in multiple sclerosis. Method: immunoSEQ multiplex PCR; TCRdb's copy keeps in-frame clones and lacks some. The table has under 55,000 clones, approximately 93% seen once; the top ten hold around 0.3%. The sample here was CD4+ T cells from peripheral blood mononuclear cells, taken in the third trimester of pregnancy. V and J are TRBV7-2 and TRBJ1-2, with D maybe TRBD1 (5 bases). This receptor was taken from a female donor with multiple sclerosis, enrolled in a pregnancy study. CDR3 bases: TGTGCCAGCAGCTTCCTGGGACTCTATGGCTACACCTTC. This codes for CASSFLGLYGYTF.